Described below is a single T cell receptor beta chain sequence and its context. Its target is unknown. This sample is part of a study of shared clonotypes between healthy human individuals. Whole-study results and caveats: Compared with memory subsets, naive subsets generally had larger estimated richness. Blood alone was sampled, and tissue repertoires likely differ. Some naive CD4 clonotypes, 4% to 6%, turned up in common across several donors.

Terminally differentiated effector memory CD45RA+ cells were excluded from the naive CD8 cells, which were CD45RO-negative and positively selected for CCR7. V was cut by 0 bases and J by 15 bases, with 16 bases left in between. This CDR3 spans 13 amino acids. From germline, CDR1 is SGHDT and CDR2 YYEEEE. The table came from immunoSEQ multiplex PCR; TCRdb's copy has only in-frame clones and leaves some out. The sample has about 800,000 clones; about 96% are singletons. The source material was naive CD8+ T cells sorted from blood. J is TRBJ2-1 and V is TRBV5-6; a weak D match, TRBD2 (6 bases). The clonotype originates from a man aged 25 to 40 in good health. This CDR3 is CASSLDLAQGRFF. The CDR3 nucleotides are TGTGCCAGCAGCTTGGACCTAGCGCAGGGCCGGTTCTTC.